Listed below are T cell receptor beta chains from one sample, sequenced in a study of blood T cell repertoires in COVID-19. Sequencing used immunoSEQ multiplex PCR; TCRdb keeps in-frame clones, though not all of them. The sample lists 150,000 or so clones, roughly four fifths seen once, with 10% to 15% in the top ten. Input material: peripheral blood. The receptor source for this set is a man in his 70s who had recovered from COVID-19. Each CDR3 is given with its conserved first and last residue. A D gene is named only where the DNA matches it firmly.

J gene	V gene	D gene	CDR3 protein	CDR3 DNA
TRBJ1-1	TRBV27	NA	CASSLRHGGGANTEAFF	TGTGCCAGCAGCCTCCGTCACGGGGGGGGCGCGAACACTGAAGCTTTCTTT
TRBJ2-2	TRBV18	NA	CASSPVRNTGELFF	TGTGCCAGCTCACCCGTTAGGAACACCGGGGAGCTGTTTTTT
TRBJ1-4	TRBV27	NA	CASRRATNEKLFF	TGTGCCAGCAGGCGGGCAACTAATGAAAAACTGTTTTTT
TRBJ2-7	TRBV27	NA	CASRPSGLISEQYF	TGTGCCAGCAGACCCTCAGGGTTGATATCGGAGCAGTACTTC
TRBJ2-7	TRBV12-3/TRBV12-4	NA	CASIRGGGYEQYF	TGTGCCAGCATTAGGGGGGGCGGCTACGAGCAGTACTTC
TRBJ1-5	TRBV3-1/TRBV3-2	NA	CASSPPGGDQPQHF	TGTGCCAGCAGCCCCCCCGGCGGGGATCAGCCCCAGCATTTT
TRBJ2-7	TRBV6-5	TRBD1	CASSSNRGRWDEQYF	TGTGCCAGCAGTTCTAACAGGGGGCGCTGGGACGAGCAGTACTTC
TRBJ2-5	TRBV2	NA	CASSPDGAQYF	TGTGCCAGCAGCCCCGACGGAGCCCAGTACTTC
TRBJ2-3	TRBV5-1	TRBD2	CASSNTSVSTDTQYF	TGCGCCAGCAGCAACACTAGCGTAAGCACAGATACGCAGTATTTT
TRBJ2-1	TRBV5-1	NA	CASSSGSSRYNEQFF	TGCGCCAGCAGTTCCGGGAGCTCCCGCTACAATGAGCAGTTCTTC
TRBJ1-2	TRBV6-5	NA	CASNPRTEANYGYTF	TGTGCCAGCAACCCTAGGACAGAAGCTAACTATGGCTACACCTTC
TRBJ2-7	TRBV7-2	TRBD2	CASSKTSGRGFSYEQYF	TGTGCCAGCAGCAAGACTAGCGGGAGGGGTTTTTCCTACGAGCAGTACTTC
TRBJ2-7	TRBV13	TRBD2	CASSSGALLAGEDHEQYF	TGTGCCAGCAGCTCCGGAGCCTTACTAGCGGGAGAGGACCACGAGCAGTACTTC
TRBJ2-2	TRBV9	NA	CASSVRTENTGELFF	TGTGCCAGCAGCGTAAGGACAGAAAACACCGGGGAGCTGTTTTTT
TRBJ2-1	TRBV10-2	TRBD2	CASRSLALYNEQFF	TGCGCCAGCAGATCACTAGCGCTGTACAATGAGCAGTTCTTC
TRBJ2-1	TRBV29-1	TRBD2	CSLSSGSSSYNEQFF	TGCAGCTTAAGTAGCGGGTCTAGCTCCTACAATGAGCAGTTCTTC
TRBJ1-5	TRBV19	NA	CASSILSAGLQPQHF	TGTGCCAGTAGTATTTTATCGGCAGGGTTGCAGCCCCAGCATTTT
TRBJ2-1	TRBV5-6	TRBD1	CASSQTDRGGDEQFF	TGTGCCAGCAGCCAAACGGACAGGGGGGGCGATGAGCAGTTCTTC
TRBJ1-6	TRBV28	NA	CASKPTQGHNSSPLHF	TGTGCCAGCAAACCTACCCAGGGTCACAACAGTTCACCCCTCCACTTT